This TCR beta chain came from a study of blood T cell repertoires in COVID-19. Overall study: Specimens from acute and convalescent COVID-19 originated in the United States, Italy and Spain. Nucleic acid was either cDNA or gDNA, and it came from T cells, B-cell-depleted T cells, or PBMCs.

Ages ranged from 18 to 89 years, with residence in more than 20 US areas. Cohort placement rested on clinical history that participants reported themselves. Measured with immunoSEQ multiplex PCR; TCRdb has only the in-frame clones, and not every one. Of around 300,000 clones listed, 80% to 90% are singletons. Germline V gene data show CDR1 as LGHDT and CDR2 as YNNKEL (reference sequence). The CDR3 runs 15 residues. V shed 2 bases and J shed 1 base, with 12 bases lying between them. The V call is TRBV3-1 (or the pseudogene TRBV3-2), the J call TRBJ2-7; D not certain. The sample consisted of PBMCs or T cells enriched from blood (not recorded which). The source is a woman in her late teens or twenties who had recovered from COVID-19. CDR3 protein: CASSQYLDGSYEQYF. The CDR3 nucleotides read TGTGCCAGCAGCCAATACCTAGACGGGTCCTACGAGCAGTACTTC.